The T cell receptor beta chain under discussion was sequenced for a study of T-cell memory formation after mild COVID-19. About the research overall: Largely, the TCR clusters proved donor specific.

The study, taken as a whole, reports: Proof of SARS-CoV-2 specificity was absent for the second-wave clones that crested on day 37. CD4/CD8 balance held among clones contracting day 15 to 85, and later expanders leaned CD4+.

TCRdb re-called the 5' RACE reads through MiXCR, storing one row per CDR3 protein. The table records some 250,000 distinct CDR3 sequences, 8% to 10% of them present only once. The length of the CDR3 is 14 residues. Germline V gene data show CDR1 as SGHVS and CDR2 as FQNEAQ. The V gene lost 5 bases and the J gene lost 9 bases, with 17 bases spanning the gap. Points on this clonotype: Antigen specificity is unknown.

This clonotype originated in a man between 18 and 35 years old who had mild COVID-19 (a few samples of this study predate the infection). Cell type and time point are not known. The sequencing sample was made of PBMCs or a T cell subset sorted from them (not recorded which). The V and J genes are TRBV7-8 and TRBJ2-1; D remains ambiguous. The CDR3 reads CASSPPRSTGEQFF. The CDR3 DNA is TGTGCCAGCAGCCCCCCCAGGTCGACCGGTGAGCAGTTCTTC.